This is a list of T cell receptor beta chains from one sample in a study of cytotoxic CD8 clonotypes in ibrutinib-treated CLL. This table comes from immunoSEQ multiplex PCR, and its TCRdb copy is limited to in-frame clones, with some not included. The sample includes fewer than 400,000 clones, over 60% of them seen just once. This specimen consisted of PBMCs, obtained after 36 months of ibrutinib treatment. Source of these receptors: a human donor with chronic lymphocytic leukemia. CDR3s include the opening cysteine and the closing phenylalanine or tryptophan. A D gene is named only where the DNA matches it firmly. For some rows the clone size is stated as once, few or many, or as a class when expanded; others skip it.

-	TRBV2	TRBJ2-1	14	-	CASRLRPSYNEQFF	TGTGCCAGCCGCCTCAGGCCCTCCTACAATGAGCAGTTCTTC
-	TRBV15	TRBJ2-1	13	-	CATSRDLPDEQFF	TGTGCCACCAGCAGAGATCTCCCGGATGAGCAGTTCTTC
-	TRBV5-4	TRBJ2-5	13	-	CASSFGTKETQYF	TGTGCCAGCAGCTTTGGCACCAAAGAGACCCAGTACTTC
-	TRBV18	TRBJ1-1	14	-	CASSQGQFNTEAFF	TGTGCCAGCTCCCAAGGACAGTTTAACACTGAAGCTTTCTTT
-	TRBV25-1	TRBJ1-1	15	-	CASSEGNGLNTEAFF	TGTGCCAGCAGTGAGGGCAACGGACTGAACACTGAAGCTTTCTTT
-	TRBV11-3	TRBJ2-2	16	-	CASSHGWGAKAGELFF	TGTGCCAGCAGCCATGGTTGGGGTGCGAAAGCCGGGGAGCTGTTTTTT
TRBD1	TRBV4-1	TRBJ2-7	17	-	CASSQGLFGTGPFEQYF	TGCGCCAGCAGCCAAGGGCTTTTCGGGACAGGGCCGTTCGAGCAGTACTTC
TRBD2	TRBV7-2	TRBJ2-7	16	-	CASSSGRTSGSYEQYF	TGTGCCAGCAGCTCCGGGCGGACTAGCGGCTCCTACGAGCAGTACTTC
TRBD2	TRBV4-3	TRBJ2-2	15	-	CASSSGTSGYGELFF	TGCGCCAGCAGCTCCGGGACTAGCGGCTACGGGGAGCTGTTTTTT
-	TRBV13	TRBJ2-1	12	-	CASSSGYNEQFF	TGTGCCAGCAGCTCGGGATACAATGAGCAGTTCTTC
-	TRBV5-1	TRBJ2-7	13	few	CASSLEWDYEQYF	TGCGCCAGCAGCTTGGAGTGGGACTACGAGCAGTACTTC
-	TRBV14	TRBJ2-2	14	-	CATRGRLNTGELFF	TGTGCCACCCGGGGGCGGTTGAACACCGGGGAGCTGTTTTTT
TRBD1	TRBV4-1	TRBJ2-6	19	-	CASSQVTRGPPPGANVLTF	TGCGCCAGCAGCCAGGTAACCAGGGGGCCACCCCCTGGGGCCAACGTCCTGACTTTC
TRBD2	TRBV27	TRBJ2-7	16	-	CASSSGLAGVLYEQYF	TGTGCCAGCAGCTCGGGACTAGCGGGAGTCCTATACGAGCAGTACTTC
-	TRBV2	TRBJ2-3	15	-	CASSPMGVGTDTQYF	TGTGCCAGTAGCCCGATGGGGGTGGGTACAGATACGCAGTATTTT
-	TRBV14	TRBJ1-2	12	-	CASSQGFYGYTF	TGTGCCAGCAGCCAAGGCTTCTATGGCTACACCTTC
TRBD2	TRBV11-3	TRBJ2-1	15	-	CASSPSGTSKNEQFF	TGTGCCAGCAGCCCCTCCGGGACTAGCAAGAATGAGCAGTTCTTC
-	TRBV30	TRBJ2-3	14	-	CAWRYRALTDTQYF	TGTGCCTGGAGATACAGGGCTCTCACAGATACGCAGTATTTT
TRBD1	TRBV20-1	TRBJ1-2	11	-	CSARTRDRAPF	TGCAGTGCTAGAACCCGGGACAGGGCCCCCTTC
-	TRBV6-1	TRBJ1-2	10	-	CASSGYGYTF	TGTGCCAGCAGTGGCTATGGCTACACCTTC
-	TRBV10-1	TRBJ1-1	12	-	CASSEGGTEAFF	TGCGCCAGCAGTGAGGGAGGCACTGAAGCTTTCTTT
TRBD2	TRBV2	TRBJ2-7	14	-	CASTAERGRYEQYF	TGTGCCAGCACCGCGGAGCGGGGTCGTTACGAGCAGTACTTC
-	TRBV2	TRBJ2-3	13	-	CASRDSGGTAQYF	TGTGCCAGCAGAGACTCCGGGGGCACAGCGCAGTATTTT
-	TRBV7-9	TRBJ2-1	15	-	CASSPPDGLYNEQFF	TGTGCCAGCAGCCCACCGGACGGGCTCTACAATGAGCAGTTCTTC
TRBD1	TRBV11-3	TRBJ2-2	17	-	CASSLGFGRGRNGELFF	TGTGCCAGCAGCTTAGGATTCGGCAGGGGGCGGAACGGGGAGCTGTTTTTT
-	TRBV5-1	TRBJ2-3	13	-	CASTGFTADTQYF	TGCGCCAGCACAGGGTTTACGGCAGATACGCAGTATTTT
-	TRBV10-3	TRBJ2-7	16	-	CAISESKGRLAYEQYF	TGTGCCATCAGTGAGTCGAAAGGGAGACTCGCCTACGAGCAGTACTTC
-	TRBV6-5	TRBJ2-1	15	-	CASSYRAHSYNEQFF	TGTGCCAGCAGTTACAGGGCCCACTCCTACAATGAGCAGTTCTTC
TRBD2	TRBV5-4	TRBJ2-5	14	-	CASSLGGRAETQYF	TGTGCCAGCAGCTTGGGCGGGAGGGCGGAGACCCAGTACTTC
TRBD2	TRBV28	TRBJ2-3	15	-	CASREGTSGTDTQYF	TGTGCCAGCAGGGAAGGGACTAGCGGCACAGATACGCAGTATTTT
-	TRBV6-5	TRBJ2-7	12	-	CASGSGGYEQYF	TGTGCCAGCGGGAGCGGAGGTTACGAGCAGTACTTC
-	TRBV13	TRBJ2-5	15	-	CASSSWGRAEKTQYF	TGTGCCAGCAGCTCCTGGGGCAGGGCTGAGAAGACCCAGTACTTC
TRBD2	TRBV11-3	TRBJ2-1	15	-	CASSSLAGGLNEQFF	TGTGCCAGCAGCTCCCTAGCGGGGGGGCTAAATGAGCAGTTCTTC
-	TRBV7-9	TRBJ1-2	14	few	CASSLVRSNYGYTF	TGTGCCAGCAGCTTAGTTCGGAGCAACTATGGCTACACCTTC
-	TRBV29-1	TRBJ2-7	13	-	CSVEDRGHYEQYF	TGCAGCGTTGAAGACAGGGGCCACTACGAGCAGTACTTC